This T cell receptor (beta chain) was found in a study of CD4 T cells in relation to SARS-CoV-2 and coronaviruses. In the study overall: TCR beta CDR3s were sequenced after approximately 9-day antigen culture of PBMCs.

General study findings and limits: Crossreactive clones expanded significantly less to SARS-CoV-2 than monoreactive clones.

Germline V lookup: CDR1 MDHEN, CDR2 SYDVKM. This CDR3 has 19 residues. V shed 3 bases and J 5 bases; nucleotides not matched to a gene: 12. The assay was immunoSEQ multiplex PCR, and TCRdb's table has in-frame clones only and misses some. This table holds just over 35,000 clones, about 86% found once. On this clone: What it recognizes is unknown.

The chain recombines TRBV28 with TRBJ2-3; 15 bases are shared with TRBD2. The sequence came from an adult with COVID-19. The sample consisted of naive CD4+ T cells from PBMCs, cultured in vitro. Subset specified: naive CD4+ T cells isolated by negative enrichment. CDR3: CASSFLLGTSGRNLDTQYF. The CDR3, as DNA: TGTGCCAGCAGTTTTCTCCTAGGGACTAGCGGGAGGAATTTAGATACGCAGTATTTT.